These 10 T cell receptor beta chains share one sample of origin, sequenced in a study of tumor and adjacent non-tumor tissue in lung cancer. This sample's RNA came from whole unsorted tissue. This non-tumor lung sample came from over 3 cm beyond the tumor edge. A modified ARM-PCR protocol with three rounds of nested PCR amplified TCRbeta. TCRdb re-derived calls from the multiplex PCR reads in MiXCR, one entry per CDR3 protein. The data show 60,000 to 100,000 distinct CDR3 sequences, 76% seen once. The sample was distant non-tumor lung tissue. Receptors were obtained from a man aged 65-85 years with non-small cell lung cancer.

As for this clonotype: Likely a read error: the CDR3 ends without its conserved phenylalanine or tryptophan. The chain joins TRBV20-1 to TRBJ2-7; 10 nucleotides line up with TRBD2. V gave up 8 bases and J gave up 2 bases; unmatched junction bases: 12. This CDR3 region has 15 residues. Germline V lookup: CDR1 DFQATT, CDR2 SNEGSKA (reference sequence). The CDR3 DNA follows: TGCAGTATTAGAGAAGGACTAGCGGAGACCTACGAGCAGTACTCC. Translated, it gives CSIREGLAETYEQYS.

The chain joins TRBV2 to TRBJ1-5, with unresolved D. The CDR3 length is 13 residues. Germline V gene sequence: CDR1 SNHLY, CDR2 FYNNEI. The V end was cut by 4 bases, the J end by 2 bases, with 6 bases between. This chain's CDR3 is CASSGVRNQPQHF. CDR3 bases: TGTGCCAGCAGTGGGGTCCGCAATCAGCCCCAGCATTTT.

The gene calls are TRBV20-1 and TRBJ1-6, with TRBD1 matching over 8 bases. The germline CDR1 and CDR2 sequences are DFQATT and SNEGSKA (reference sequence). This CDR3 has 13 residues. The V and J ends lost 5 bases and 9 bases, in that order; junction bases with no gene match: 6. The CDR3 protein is CSAVQGEGSPLHF. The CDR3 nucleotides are TGCAGTGCTGTACAGGGGGAAGGTTCACCCCTCCACTTT.

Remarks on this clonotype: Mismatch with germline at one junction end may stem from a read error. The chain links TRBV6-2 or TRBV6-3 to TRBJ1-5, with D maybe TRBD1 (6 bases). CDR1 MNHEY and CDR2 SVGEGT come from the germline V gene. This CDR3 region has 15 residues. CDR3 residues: CVSTLAGGRNQSQHF. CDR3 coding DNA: TGTGTCAGCACTCTCGCGGGGGGCAGGAATCAGTCCCAGCATTTT.

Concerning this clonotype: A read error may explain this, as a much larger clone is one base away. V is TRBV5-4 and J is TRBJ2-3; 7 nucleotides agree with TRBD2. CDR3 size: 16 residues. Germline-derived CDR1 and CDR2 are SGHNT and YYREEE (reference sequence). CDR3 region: CTSSPKVGRSTDTQYF. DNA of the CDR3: TGTACCAGCAGCCCGAAGGTCGGGAGGAGCACAGATACGCAGTATTTT. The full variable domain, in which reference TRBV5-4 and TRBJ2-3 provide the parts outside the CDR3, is ETGVTQSPTHLIKTRGQQVTLRCSSQSGHNTVSWYQQALGQGPQFIFQYYREEENGRGNFPPRFSGLQFPNYSSELNVNALELDDSALYLCTSSPKVGRSTDTQYFGPGTRLTVL.

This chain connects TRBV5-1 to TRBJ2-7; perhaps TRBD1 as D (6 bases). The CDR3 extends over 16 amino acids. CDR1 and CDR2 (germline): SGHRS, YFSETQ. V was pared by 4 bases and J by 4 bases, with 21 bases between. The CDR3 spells CASSRLQGQNTYEQYF. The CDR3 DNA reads TGCGCCAGCAGCCGATTGCAGGGGCAGAACACATACGAGCAGTACTTC.

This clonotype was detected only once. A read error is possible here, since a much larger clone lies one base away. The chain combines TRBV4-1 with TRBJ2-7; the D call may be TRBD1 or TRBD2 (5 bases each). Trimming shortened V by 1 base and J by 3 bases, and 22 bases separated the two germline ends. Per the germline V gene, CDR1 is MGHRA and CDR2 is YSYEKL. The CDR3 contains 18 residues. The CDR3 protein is CASSQGPRDDGRFYEQYF. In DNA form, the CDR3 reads TGCGCCAGCAGCCAAGGACCCAGGGACGATGGACGCTTCTACGAGCAGTACTTC.

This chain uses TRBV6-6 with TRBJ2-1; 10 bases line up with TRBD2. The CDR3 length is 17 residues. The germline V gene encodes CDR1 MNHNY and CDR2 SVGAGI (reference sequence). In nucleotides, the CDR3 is TGTGCTAGAAGTTACTCTAGCGGGAGTCGCTCCTACAATGAGCAGTTCTTC. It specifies CARSYSSGSRSYNEQFF.

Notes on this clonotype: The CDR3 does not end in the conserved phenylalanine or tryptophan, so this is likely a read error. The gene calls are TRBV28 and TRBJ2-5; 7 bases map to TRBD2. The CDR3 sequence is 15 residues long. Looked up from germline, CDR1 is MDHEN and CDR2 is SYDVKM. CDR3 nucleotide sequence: TGTGCTAGCTGCCGGAGGGTGGGAGGGGTAGAGACCCAGTACCTC. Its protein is CASCRRVGGVETQYL.

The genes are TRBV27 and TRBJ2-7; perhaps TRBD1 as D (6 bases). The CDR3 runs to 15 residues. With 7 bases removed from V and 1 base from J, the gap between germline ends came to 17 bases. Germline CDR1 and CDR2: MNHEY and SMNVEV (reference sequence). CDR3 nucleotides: TGTGCCAGCATTAAAAATCGGGACATATCCTACGAGCAGTACTTC. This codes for CASIKNRDISYEQYF.